The source of this TCR beta chain is a study of blood T cell repertoires in COVID-19. Looking at the study overall: From the United States, Italy and Spain came samples of acute and convalescent COVID-19. Sources were T cells, B-cell-depleted T cells, or PBMCs; the material itself was cDNA or gDNA.

Germline CDR1 SGDLS, CDR2 YYNGEE. Losses at the gene ends were 2 bases for V and 5 bases for J; bases not matched to a gene: 6. The CDR3 consists of 14 residues. Under the authors' procedure: Reference gene primers were amplified, and this amplification served to estimate nucleated cell counts. The repertoire was sequenced with immunoSEQ multiplex PCR; TCRdb's copy has only in-frame clones and lacks some. V, J and clone size were drawn from that table, and D and trimming were deduced from the DNA. The sample holds approximately 20,000 clones, 86% seen once. The rearrangement uses TRBV9 and TRBJ2-5; 7 bases agree with TRBD2. The sequence derives from a man between 70 and 80 years old with acute or convalescent COVID-19. Sequenced input: peripheral blood. The CDR3 DNA sequence: TGTGCCAGCAGCGTGACCGGGGGAGGGGAGACCCAGTACTTC. Its protein product is CASSVTGGGETQYF. Full variable domain (remainder filled in from reference TRBV9 and TRBJ2-5): DSGVTQTPKHLITATGQRVTLRCSPRSGDLSVYWYQQSLDQGLQFLIQYYNGEERAKGNILERFSAQQFPDLHSELNLSSLELGDSALYFCASSVTGGGETQYFGPGTRLLVL.